The 30 T cell receptor beta chains in this list originate from one sample, sequenced in a study of T-cell reconstitution after alpha-beta-depleted transplantation in children. Preparation of the TCRbeta library involved a method that used unique molecular identifiers. TCRdb used MiXCR to reprocess the PCR reads, holding one entry per CDR3 protein. The repertoire holds about a million distinct CDR3 sequences, with about 30% as singletons. The input for sequencing was PBMCs, mostly from graft donor cells, taken 360 days after TCRalphabeta/CD19-depleted stem cell transplant. These receptors were taken from a boy less than two years old who had a stem cell transplant for SCID, so the T cells may come from the graft donor.

J is TRBJ2-1 and V is TRBV7-2, with 8 bases that match TRBD2. V was pared by 5 bases and J by 15 bases, with 9 bases of the junction left unmatched. CDR1 SGHTA and CDR2 FQGNSA come from the germline V gene. The CDR3 has 12 amino acids. The CDR3 here is CASSHSGGAGFF. In DNA form, the CDR3 reads TGTGCCAGCAGCCACAGCGGGGGAGCCGGGTTCTTC.

The chain employs TRBV20-1 and TRBJ2-7; 8 bases line up with TRBD1. The germline gives CDR1 DFQATT, CDR2 SNEGSKA (reference sequence). The CDR3 spans 16 residues. Germline trimming cut 2 bases from V and 1 base from J; bases unmatched to any gene: 10. The CDR3 here is CSARPPPGQESYEQYF. In DNA, the CDR3 is TGCAGTGCTAGACCTCCCCCGGGACAGGAATCCTACGAGCAGTACTTC.

This clonotype was found a few times. The chain recombines TRBV1 with TRBJ1-1; TRBD1, the D gene given by the table, was not confirmed from the DNA. TRBV1 is assigned pseudogene status. This CDR3 comprises 16 residues. For the CDR3, the DNA is TGCACCAGCAGCCACCGACTAGGCCAGGGGGAAACTGAAGCTTTCTTT. This encodes CTSSHRLGQGETEAFF.

This chain connects TRBV12-3 or TRBV12-4 to TRBJ1-1; unclear D gene. Deletions cut 2 bases from V and 2 bases from J, with 9 bases between. The CDR3 runs 14 residues. This CDR3 is CASSLKVQNTEAFF. The CDR3 DNA reads TGTGCCAGCAGTTTAAAGGTCCAAAACACTGAAGCTTTCTTT.

In its sample, this clonotype was seen a few times. CDR3 DNA: TGTGCCAGCTCACCGGGACAGGGAAGAAAACTACACAATGTTCGGTTCTTC. This gives the protein CASSPGQGRKLHNVRFF. V is TRBV18 and J is TRBJ2-1; 9 bases are a match to TRBD1. V was clipped by 3 bases and J by 15 bases; unmatched bases: 21. The germline V gene has CDR1 KGHSH and CDR2 LQKENI. The CDR3 is 17 amino acids.

This clonotype was seen only a few times. The chain links TRBV27 to TRBJ1-4; no firm D call. Trimming cost V 7 bases and J 4 bases, with 10 bases left between them. This CDR3 has 13 amino acids. Germline V gene data show CDR1 as MNHEY and CDR2 as SMNVEV (reference sequence). In nucleotides, the CDR3 is TGTGCCAGCAAAAGGATGGGTAATGAAAAACTGTTTTTT. Residues: CASKRMGNEKLFF.

This clonotype came up many times. In DNA form, the CDR3 reads TGCGCCAGCAGCCCATACACCGGACTAGCGGGGCGGGAGACCCAGTACTTC. Its translation is CASSPYTGLAGRETQYF. The J gene is TRBJ2-5, the V gene TRBV5-1; 12 nucleotides agree with TRBD2. Looked up from germline, CDR1 is SGHRS and CDR2 is YFSETQ. V was clipped by 4 bases and J by 5 bases; unmatched bases: 12. The CDR3 consists of 17 residues.

The chain uses TRBV5-1 and TRBJ1-5; weak D call: TRBD1 (5 bases). This CDR3 spans 13 amino acids. V was clipped by 4 bases and J by 4 bases, with 9 bases between them. From germline, CDR1 is SGHRS and CDR2 YFSETQ. Written as DNA, the CDR3 is TGCGCCAGCAGCGCCGGGACGAATCAGCCCCAGCATTTT. Its protein is CASSAGTNQPQHF.

This clonotype was counted between two and nine times. CDR3 coding DNA: TGCAGTGCTACCCGGCCAGCCTACAATGAGCAGTTCTTC. It translates to CSATRPAYNEQFF. The chain links TRBV20-1 to TRBJ2-1, with D hard to call. Trimming removed 4 bases at V and 2 bases at J, with 9 bases between. The CDR3 consists of 13 residues. Germline V gene lookup returns CDR1 DFQATT and CDR2 SNEGSKA (reference sequence).

The sample holds many counts of this clonotype. The CDR3 protein is CASSRSGGGYGYTF. CDR3 bases: TGTGCCAGCAGCCGCTCGGGGGGCGGCTATGGCTACACCTTC. The chain joins TRBV12-3 or TRBV12-4 to TRBJ1-2; TRBD1 is a possible D gene (6 bases). The CDR3 spans 14 residues. Between the trimmed V and J ends, which lost 6 bases and 4 bases, there was a span of 15 bases.

The chain combines TRBV6-2 or TRBV6-3 with TRBJ2-1; no clear D gene. Germline V gives CDR1 MNHEY, CDR2 SVGEGT. Between the trimmed V and J ends, which lost 2 bases and 0 bases, there was a span of 11 bases. CDR3 length equals 16 residues. The CDR3 region is CASSYGPRSSYNEQFF. The CDR3 DNA reads TGTGCCAGCAGTTACGGGCCACGGAGCTCCTACAATGAGCAGTTCTTC.

There are a few counts of this clonotype. The V and J genes are TRBV29-1 and TRBJ2-7; TRBD1 agrees at 10 bases. Germline CDR1 is SQVTM and CDR2 is ANQGSEA. Germline trimming cut 0 bases from V and 3 bases from J; bases unmatched to any gene: 8. The CDR3 loop spans 16 amino acids. The CDR3 protein is CSVEEDSRDRGYEQYF. CDR3 nucleotides: TGCAGCGTTGAAGAAGATAGTCGGGACAGGGGCTACGAGCAGTACTTC.

The table lists this clonotype with a few counts. The chain joins TRBV3-1 to TRBJ2-6; D not resolved. Deletions cut 1 base from V and 0 bases from J, with 4 bases between. This CDR3 region has 15 residues. Germline CDR1 LGHDT, CDR2 YNNKEL (reference sequence). CDR3 nucleotide sequence: TGTGCCAGCAGCCAAGCAGTCTCTGGGGCCAACGTCCTGACTTTC. Translation gives CASSQAVSGANVLTF.

This clonotype was seen only a few times. This sequence joins TRBV9 and TRBJ2-3; D not resolved. The germline V and J ends were trimmed by 0 bases and 4 bases, with 9 bases remaining between them. The CDR3 contains 14 residues. Per the germline V gene, CDR1 is SGDLS and CDR2 is YYNGEE. CDR3 in DNA: TGTGCCAGCAGCGTAGACAGTTGGGCAGATACGCAGTATTTT. Translating gives CASSVDSWADTQYF.

The chain links TRBV7-8 to TRBJ1-2, with D possibly being TRBD1 (5 bases). The germline gives CDR1 SGHVS, CDR2 FQNEAQ. This CDR3 has 14 amino acids. The ends were cut back, 4 bases at V and 8 bases at J, with 17 bases in the middle. For the CDR3, the DNA is TGTGCCAGCAGCTCAAGAGGGTCCAACAGGGGCTACACCTTC. Protein product: CASSSRGSNRGYTF. Full variable domain (remainder filled in from reference TRBV7-8 and TRBJ1-2): GAGVSQSPRYKVAKRGQDVALRCDPISGHVSLFWYQQALGQGPEFLTYFQNEAQLDKSGLPSDRFFAERPEGSVSTLKIQRTQQEDSAVYLCASSSRGSNRGYTFGSGTRLTVV.

In its sample, this clonotype was seen a few times. This chain links TRBV7-9 with TRBJ1-4; D may be TRBD1 (6 bases). This CDR3 is built from 15 residues. Germline CDR1 and CDR2: SEHNR and FQNEAQ (reference sequence). Between the trimmed V and J ends, which lost 0 bases and 3 bases, there was a span of 8 bases. CDR3 nucleotide sequence: TGTGCCAGCAGCTTAGCGCGGACAGCTAATGAAAAACTGTTTTTT. Its translation: CASSLARTANEKLFF.

This clonotype has more than one count but fewer than ten. This chain links TRBV4-3 with TRBJ2-3; either TRBD1 or TRBD2 may supply D (5 bases each). Per germline, CDR1 LGHNA and CDR2 YSLEER. Trimming removed 0 bases from V and 5 bases from J, with 12 bases in between. This CDR3 spans 15 amino acids. The CDR3 sequence is CASSQDHGGGDTQYF. CDR3 in DNA: TGCGCCAGCAGCCAAGATCATGGTGGGGGAGATACGCAGTATTTT.

The genes are TRBV7-9 and TRBJ2-7; D gene unclear. Between the trimmed V and J ends, which lost 5 bases and 0 bases, there was a span of 14 bases. This CDR3 contains 15 residues. Germline CDR1 and CDR2: SEHNR and FQNEAQ (reference sequence). The CDR3 nucleotides read TGTGCCAGCAGCCTACTCGACGGATTCTCCTACGAGCAGTACTTC. Translation gives CASSLLDGFSYEQYF.

This clonotype was observed a few times. The chain couples TRBV6-5 to TRBJ2-4, with 8 bases fitting TRBD1. The J segment lost 8 bases and the V segment lost 0 bases, leaving 6 bases of the junction unmatched. The CDR3 consists of 15 residues. Per germline, CDR1 MNHEY and CDR2 SVGAGI. The CDR3 here is CASSYSTVQGDIQYF. In DNA, the CDR3 is TGTGCCAGCAGTTACTCGACCGTACAGGGGGACATTCAGTACTTC.

This chain joins TRBV3-1 and TRBJ2-5; tentatively, D is TRBD1 or TRBD2 (6 bases each). V lost 0 bases to trimming and J lost 1 base, with 21 bases between them. Germline lookup yields CDR1 LGHDT and CDR2 YNNKEL (reference sequence). The CDR3 runs 19 residues. CDR3 nucleotides: TGTGCCAGCAGCCAAGATAGGAGGGGGGTACATCCGCGCCAAGAGACCCAGTACTTC. Protein: CASSQDRRGVHPRQETQYF.

This clonotype showed up just a few times. The chain employs TRBV21-1 and TRBJ2-1; TRBD1 was called by the table and not checked on the DNA. TRBV21-1 is annotated as a pseudogene. The CDR3 spans 15 residues. CDR3 sequence (DNA): TGTGCCAGCACCCCGGACAGGAGGTCCTACAATGAGCAGTTCTTC. This translates into CASTPDRRSYNEQFF.

This clonotype was observed a handful of times. The gene calls are TRBV4-2 and TRBJ2-1; 10 bases are shared with TRBD2. Trimming took 1 base from V and 2 from J; bases not matched to a gene: 5. The CDR3 is made up of 17 amino acids. Germline CDR1 LGHNA, CDR2 YNFKEQ. The CDR3 sequence is CASSQVLSGGAYNEQFF. The CDR3 bases are TGTGCCAGCAGCCAAGTCCTCAGCGGGGGGGCCTACAATGAGCAGTTCTTC.

V and J are TRBV12-3 or TRBV12-4 and TRBJ1-2; D gene unclear. CDR3 length equals 13 residues. Trimming left V 1 base short and J 4 bases short, with 7 bases between. The CDR3 nucleotides read TGTGCCAGCAGTTTAGGGCAGCCCTATGGCTACACCTTC. Translating gives CASSLGQPYGYTF.

The chain is built from TRBV20-1 and TRBJ1-2; D might be TRBD1 (5 bases). V lost 3 bases and J lost 4, with 12 bases in between. CDR1 DFQATT and CDR2 SNEGSKA come from the germline V gene (reference sequence). This CDR3 spans 13 amino acids. The CDR3 sequence is CSASPHGGYGYTF. CDR3 in DNA: TGCAGTGCTAGCCCCCACGGGGGCTATGGCTACACCTTC.

The chain is built from TRBV9 and TRBJ1-2, with no clear D. The CDR3 length is 13 residues. Germline CDR1 is SGDLS and CDR2 is YYNGEE. Trimming took 0 bases from V and 4 from J, leaving 7 bases between them. CDR3 residues: CASSVEDGYGYTF. CDR3 sequence (DNA): TGTGCCAGCAGCGTAGAGGACGGCTATGGCTACACCTTC.

The gene calls are TRBV7-2 and TRBJ2-4; D remains ambiguous. V lost 1 base and J lost 11, with 21 bases in between. This CDR3 contains 16 residues. The germline CDR1 and CDR2 sequences are SGHTA and FQGNSA. This chain's CDR3 is CASSLVGTGLLTFQYF. DNA for the CDR3: TGTGCCAGCAGCTTAGTGGGTACCGGCCTACTTACCTTTCAGTACTTC.

The J gene is TRBJ2-7, the V gene TRBV11-2; D unresolved. Trimming removed 7 bases from V and 0 bases from J, with 7 bases in between. From germline, CDR1 is SGHAT and CDR2 FQNNGV. The CDR3 runs 12 residues. In nucleotides, the CDR3 is TGTGCCAGCAATTCGAACTCCTACGAGCAGTACTTC. Translating it yields CASNSNSYEQYF.

The chain combines TRBV29-1 with TRBJ2-7, with 7 nucleotides matching TRBD1. The CDR3 loop spans 13 amino acids. J was trimmed by 2 bases and V by 4 bases; bases with no gene match: 5. The germline gives CDR1 SQVTM, CDR2 ANQGSEA. Written as DNA, the CDR3 is TGCAGCGTTGGACAGGGACGACCCTACGAGCAGTACTTC. Amino acids: CSVGQGRPYEQYF.

This chain connects TRBV11-2 to TRBJ2-7, with 7 bases aligning to TRBD1. Germline V gene sequence: CDR1 SGHAT, CDR2 FQNNGV. The CDR3 covers 15 residues. The V gene end was trimmed by 5 bases and the J gene end by 6 bases; junction bases not matched to a gene: 13. CDR3 amino acids: CASSMLQGRVSEQYF. CDR3 coding DNA: TGTGCCAGCAGCATGCTACAGGGGAGAGTCTCCGAGCAGTACTTC.

The chain couples TRBV5-1 to TRBJ1-1, with 10 positions matching TRBD1. Germline values: CDR1 SGHRS, CDR2 YFSETQ. The CDR3 spans 16 residues. V gave up 3 bases and J gave up 5 bases; unmatched junction bases: 10. The CDR3 region is CASSSDRGSLGTEAFF. The DNA for the CDR3 is TGCGCCAGCAGCTCGGACAGGGGGTCCCTGGGGACTGAAGCTTTCTTT.